This TCR beta chain was observed in a study of shared clonotypes between healthy human individuals. This clone was seen once. The same CDR3 can be traced to other DNA sequences in this sample. The repertoire was sequenced with immunoSEQ multiplex PCR; TCRdb's copy has only in-frame clones and lacks some. This table has about 1.5 million clones, under 99% appearing once. Sequenced sample: naive CD4+ T cells sorted from blood. As to subset: CD45RA+ positively selected. The source of this sequence is a man aged 25-45 years in good health.

CDR3 region: CASSPLDTQYF. Written as DNA, the CDR3 is TGTGCCAGCAGCCCACTCGATACGCAGTATTTT. This sequence joins TRBV28 and TRBJ2-3, with unresolved D. Deletions cut 6 bases from V and 6 bases from J, with 7 bases between. The germline CDR1 and CDR2 sequences are MDHEN and SYDVKM. The CDR3 is made up of 11 amino acids.